This T cell receptor (beta chain) was obtained from a study of blood T cell repertoires in COVID-19. Across the study: Whether acute or convalescent, the COVID-19 samples came from the United States, Italy and Spain. In each case, the material was cDNA or gDNA derived from T cells, B-cell-depleted T cells, or PBMCs.

V lost 5 bases to trimming and J lost 2 bases; unmatched junction nucleotides: 12. The germline gives CDR1 MDHEN, CDR2 SYDVKM. The CDR3 runs to 17 residues. Authors' methods: Reference gene primers were amplified, and this amplification served to estimate nucleated cell counts. Assay used: immunoSEQ multiplex PCR; TCRdb lists only in-frame clones, some missing. V and J calls and clone size come straight from that table; D and trimming were deduced from the DNA. Altogether under 150,000 clones are present, 88% being singletons, with the ten largest covering approximately 10%. This chain uses TRBV28 with TRBJ1-5; 7 nucleotides line up with TRBD1. The sequencing sample was made of peripheral blood. The TCR sequence derives from a man over 45 with active or convalescent COVID-19. CDR3 in DNA: TGTGCCAGCAGTATGGGACGGAGGGGGCTAGGCAATCAGCCCCAGCATTTT. It is translated as CASSMGRRGLGNQPQHF.